The TCR beta chain described here comes from a study of T cell responses to AZD1222 COVID-19 vaccine (dated by TCRdb to about 2021). For context, the study as a whole: AZD1222 recipients with second doses at about 4 weeks or about 12 weeks were pooled, because spike-specific TCR depth and breadth did not differ between schedules. TCR sequencing covered fewer than 250 trial participants: around 210 given two doses of AZD1222 and approximately 26 given two doses of MenACWY control vaccine. Trial participants were enrolled into age subgroups of 18-55, 56-69 and 70-plus years, which contained approximately 150, 28 and 58 TCR-sequenced participants, respectively.

The CDR3 regions of human TCRbeta chains were analyzed by immunosequencing. From the authors' description of their analysis: Repertoire TCRs were checked for matches against a reference library of SARS-CoV-2-specific TCRs that had been generated using the MIRA antigen-specificity platform. Breadth was defined as the fraction of unique TCRs that were SARS-CoV-2-associated, and depth was defined as the fraction of total T cells that were SARS-CoV-2-associated. Each spike-specific TCR was assigned to its reactive spike region and to a CD4 or CD8 class using the MIRA data. Log10-transformed breadth and depth values were compared by one-way ANOVA with Sidak's multiple comparisons tests. TCRdb stores this immuneACCESS table with in-frame sequences only. Part of the clones is absent; in the studies checked, under half of the shortfall reflects unresolved V genes, and no reason is known for the rest. That table gives V, J and clone size, and the DNA gave D and trimming. The sample table records some 150,000 clones; approximately 91% of these occur just once. The ten biggest clones cover approximately 1.6% of the sample.

This clone appeared a few times. Its antigen remains unidentified. No much larger clonotype is one base removed from it; base qualities were not supplied. Including cysteine and phenylalanine, the CDR3 has 15 amino acids. Only the CDR3 region is kept as DNA, spanning 45 bases read in frame from base 1. CDR1 is given as SGHTA and CDR2 as FQGNSA, both from the germline V gene. V is clipped by 0 bases and J by 8 bases, and the sequence between their germline boundaries is 16 bases long. The time point label for this specimen denotes: baseline before first vaccination. Vaccinee samples came from UK trials COV001 and COV002, including a single-blind randomized controlled phase 2/3 trial of AZD1222 (ChAdOx1 nCoV-19) in healthy adults. Trial participant PBMC samples were collected at day 0 and day 28 after the second dose for TCRbeta chain sequencing. The paper as a whole reports these results and caveats: Participants were mostly white British and included more females than males, and it was suggested by the authors that clonal diversity may have been underestimated. After two AZD1222 doses, spike-specific TCR breadth and depth were significantly higher than at day 0 and than in MenACWY recipients. Conclusions about previously exposed vaccinees are limited, since just five or six AZD1222 recipients were seropositive for SARS-CoV-2 at baseline. Because no samples from the day 14 peak response were available, repertoires could be characterized only after the peak T cell response. The whole spike protein was spanned by vaccine-associated CD4 TCRs, and dominant responses were seen in regions 160-218 and 743-854. Epitopes outside the regions mutated in the B.1.351 and B.1.1.7 variants were reportedly recognized by nearly half of the unique spike-specific TCRs. In the small 56-69-year group, the increase in depth fell short of significance, most likely because of low power.

Sample: peripheral blood, taken on day 0 of AZD1222 vaccination. This clonotype was obtained from an adult in good health. The rearrangement combines TRBV7-2 with TRBJ1-2; TRBD1 might be the D gene, on 6 matching bases. The CDR3 region: CASSLAAQGSGGYTF. The nucleotides read TGTGCCAGCAGCTTAGCCGCTCAGGGGAGTGGAGGCTACACCTTC.